A selection of T cell receptor beta chains follows, all from one sample in a study of blood T cell repertoires in COVID-19. The table came from immunoSEQ multiplex PCR; TCRdb's copy has only in-frame clones and leaves some out. There are 35,000 to 50,000 clones in the sample; around 90% occur only once, and 15% to 18% lies in the top ten. The sample consisted of peripheral blood. The receptors were sampled from a woman younger than 45 in a cohort sampled during active COVID-19. The CDR3 runs from the conserved cysteine through the conserved F or W. Some rows mark clone size as missing; the rest say once, few, many or name a class of expanded clone.

>TRBV5-6|.
CASSLYRGATYNSPLHF
>TRBV4-1|.
CASSLPRASGINEQFF
>TRBV5-1|.
CASRFQGNWNSEAFF
>TRBV7-2|once
CASSLGLLRGGYTF
>TRBV28|once
CASSLISGQGALNTEAFF
>TRBV7-9|.
CASSPQAGGGTDTQYF
>TRBV4-3|.
CASSPGDSGMGNEQFF
>TRBV5-4|.
CASSLATGMSTEAFF
>TRBV7-9|.
CASSLAGGPTDEQFF
>TRBV7-2|few
CASRVFGYEQFF
>TRBV7-3|.
CASSLGLPGEGYEQYF
>TRBV28|.
CASSPGRLFEQYF
>TRBV7-6|.
CASSSTVAGANVLTF
>TRBV11-2|.
CASSLEPDSSYEQYF
>TRBV7-9|.
CASSPALAPQETQYF
>TRBV12-3/TRBV12-4|.
CASSFEPYYEQYF
>TRBV28|.
CASRTRAGGQYEQYF
>TRBV20-1|.
CSARVAEAFF
>TRBV11-3|.
CASSLSSSYEQYF
>TRBV18|.
CASSQGVPDQPQHF
>TRBV5-4|.
CASSHGGALFRDTEAFF
>TRBV5-4|.
CASSLVRANYGYTF
>TRBV19|.
CASSMGGIGGQETQYF
>TRBV5-8|.
CASSLGLSTDTQYF
>TRBV24-1|.
CATSRQGSNQPQHF
>TRBV27|once
CASSLTDRNTGELFF
>TRBV4-3|.
CASSQEGTGGYEQYF
>TRBV6-5|.
CAGHLGTAAGNTIYF
>TRBV7-2|.
CASSTDRTLGYTF
>TRBV5-1|.
CASSAGGSGQPQHF
>TRBV6-5|.
CASSYSGGSSTDTQYF
>TRBV24-1|.
CATATGAATDTQYF
>TRBV6-5|.
CASRDPPMAGYTF
>TRBV20-1|.
CSASTGRETQYF
>TRBV11-2|.
CASSPARSGIEQYF
>TRBV12-3/TRBV12-4|.
CASTLNTEAFF
>TRBV18|once
CASSPLIQPGDMNTEAFF
>TRBV27|.
CASIPLGEGRAEAFF
>TRBV4-3|.
CASSQEEGAYYEQYF
>TRBV7-2|once
CASSLHRIYEQYF
>TRBV5-1|.
CASSAHRGVYEQYF
>TRBV27|few
CASRAENLRGPAFF
>TRBV9|.
CASSQGARTGELFF
>TRBV9|.
CASSVGDRPSSYEQYF
>TRBV2|.
CASSEFRGGGQPQHF
>TRBV28|once
CASSPSKWAGGYNEQFF
>TRBV11-3|.
CASSTSGSSYNEQFF
>TRBV4-2|.
CASSQEGTVKTGELFF
>TRBV24-1|.
CATSDSGTGSDEQYF
>TRBV6-4|.
CASSELAGGAYNEQFF
>TRBV7-3|.
CASSERTGYGYTF
>TRBV6-5|few
CASSNRGSGGYTF
>TRBV28|.
CASSSPSGQSGYGYTF